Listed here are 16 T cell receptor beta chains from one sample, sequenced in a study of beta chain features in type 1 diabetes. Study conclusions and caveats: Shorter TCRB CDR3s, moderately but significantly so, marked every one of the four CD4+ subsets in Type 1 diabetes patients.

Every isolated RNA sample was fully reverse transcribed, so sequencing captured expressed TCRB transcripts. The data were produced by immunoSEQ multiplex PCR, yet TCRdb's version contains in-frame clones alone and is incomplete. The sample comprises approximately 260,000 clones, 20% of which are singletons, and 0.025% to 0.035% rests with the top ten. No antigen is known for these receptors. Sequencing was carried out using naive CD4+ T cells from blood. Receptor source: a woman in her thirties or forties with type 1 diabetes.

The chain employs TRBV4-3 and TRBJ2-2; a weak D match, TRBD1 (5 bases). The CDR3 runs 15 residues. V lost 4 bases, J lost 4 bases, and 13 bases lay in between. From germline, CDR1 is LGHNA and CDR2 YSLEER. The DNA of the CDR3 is TGCGCCAGCAGCCGTGAACAGGACCTCACCGGGGAGCTGTTTTTT. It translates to CASSREQDLTGELFF.

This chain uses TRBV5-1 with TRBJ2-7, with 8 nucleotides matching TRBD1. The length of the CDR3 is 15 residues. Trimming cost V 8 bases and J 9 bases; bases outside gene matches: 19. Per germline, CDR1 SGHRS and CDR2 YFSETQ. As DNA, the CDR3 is TGCGCCAGTTCCCCTCCGGGACAGGAGTTTCGTGGGCAGTACTTC. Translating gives CASSPPGQEFRGQYF. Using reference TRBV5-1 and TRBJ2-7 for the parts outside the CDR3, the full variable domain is KAGVTQTPRYLIKTRGQQVTLSCSPISGHRSVSWYQQTPGQGLQFLFEYFSETQRNKGNFPGRFSGRQFSNSRSEMNVSTLELGDSALYLCASSPPGQEFRGQYFGPGTRLTVT.

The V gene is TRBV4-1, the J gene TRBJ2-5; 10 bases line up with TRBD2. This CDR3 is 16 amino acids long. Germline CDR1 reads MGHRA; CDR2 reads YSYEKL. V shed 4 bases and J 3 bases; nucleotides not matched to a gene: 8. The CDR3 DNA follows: TGCGCCAGCAGCCGAGTCACTACTAGCGGGGAAGAGACCCAGTACTTC. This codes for CASSRVTTSGEETQYF.

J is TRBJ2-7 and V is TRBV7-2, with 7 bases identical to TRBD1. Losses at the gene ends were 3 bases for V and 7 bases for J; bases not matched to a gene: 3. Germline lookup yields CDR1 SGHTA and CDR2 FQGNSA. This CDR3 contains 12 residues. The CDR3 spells CASSLDRLEQYF. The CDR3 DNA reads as TGTGCCAGCAGCTTGGACAGGTTGGAGCAGTACTTC. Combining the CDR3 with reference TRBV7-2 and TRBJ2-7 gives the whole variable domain GAGVSQSPSNKVTEKGKDVELRCDPISGHTALYWYRQSLGQGLEFLIYFQGNSAPDKSGLPSDRFSAERTGGSVSTLTIQRTQQEDSAVYLCASSLDRLEQYFGPGTRLTVT.

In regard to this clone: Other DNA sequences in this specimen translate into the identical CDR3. The CDR3 spells CASSLTGNQPQHF. CDR3 DNA: TGTGCCAGCAGCTTGACAGGGAATCAGCCCCAGCATTTT. V is TRBV7-9 and J is TRBJ1-5, with 7 bases identical to TRBD1. CDR3 length equals 13 residues. Germline lookup yields CDR1 SEHNR and CDR2 FQNEAQ (reference sequence). Trimming at V came to 3 bases and at J to 4 bases, leaving 0 bases not matched to a gene.

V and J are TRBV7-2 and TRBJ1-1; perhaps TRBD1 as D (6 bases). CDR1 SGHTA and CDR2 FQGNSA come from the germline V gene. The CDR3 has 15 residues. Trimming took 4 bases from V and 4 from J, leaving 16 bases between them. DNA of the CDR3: TGTGCCAGCAGCTCGAGGTGGGGGCCACCCACTGAAGCTTTCTTT. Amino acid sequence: CASSSRWGPPTEAFF. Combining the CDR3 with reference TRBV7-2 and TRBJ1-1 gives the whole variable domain GAGVSQSPSNKVTEKGKDVELRCDPISGHTALYWYRQSLGQGLEFLIYFQGNSAPDKSGLPSDRFSAERTGGSVSTLTIQRTQQEDSAVYLCASSSRWGPPTEAFFGQGTRLTVV.

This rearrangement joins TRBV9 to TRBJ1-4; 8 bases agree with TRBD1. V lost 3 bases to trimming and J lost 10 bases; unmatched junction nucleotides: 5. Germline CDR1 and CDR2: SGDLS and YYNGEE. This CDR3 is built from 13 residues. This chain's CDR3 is CASSESGGGKLFF. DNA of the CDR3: TGTGCCAGCAGCGAGTCAGGGGGCGGAAAACTGTTTTTT.

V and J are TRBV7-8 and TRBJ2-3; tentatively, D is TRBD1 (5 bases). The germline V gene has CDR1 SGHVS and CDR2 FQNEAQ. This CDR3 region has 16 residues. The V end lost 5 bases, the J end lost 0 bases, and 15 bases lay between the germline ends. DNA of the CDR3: TGTGCCAGCAGCCCGACCACGGCAGGGAGCACAGATACGCAGTATTTT. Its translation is CASSPTTAGSTDTQYF.

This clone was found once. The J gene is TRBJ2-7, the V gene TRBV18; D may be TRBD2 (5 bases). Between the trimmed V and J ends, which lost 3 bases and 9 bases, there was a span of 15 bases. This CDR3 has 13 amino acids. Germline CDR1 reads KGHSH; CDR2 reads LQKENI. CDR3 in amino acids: CASSPPHIEGQYF. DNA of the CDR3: TGTGCCAGCTCACCCCCCCATATCGAGGGGCAGTACTTC.

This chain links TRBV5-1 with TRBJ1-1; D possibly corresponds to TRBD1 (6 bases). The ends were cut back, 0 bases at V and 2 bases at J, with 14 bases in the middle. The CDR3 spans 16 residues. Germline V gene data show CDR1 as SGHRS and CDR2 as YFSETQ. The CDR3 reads CASSLAGQPLNTEAFF. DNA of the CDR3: TGCGCCAGCAGCTTGGCAGGACAGCCCTTAAACACTGAAGCTTTCTTT.

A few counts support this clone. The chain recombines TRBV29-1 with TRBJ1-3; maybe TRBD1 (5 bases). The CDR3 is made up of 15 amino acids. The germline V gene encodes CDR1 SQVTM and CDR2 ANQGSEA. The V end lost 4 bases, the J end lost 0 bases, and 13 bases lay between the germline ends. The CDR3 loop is CSVGKTASSGNTIYF. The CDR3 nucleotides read TGCAGCGTTGGGAAGACAGCGAGCTCTGGAAACACCATATATTTT.

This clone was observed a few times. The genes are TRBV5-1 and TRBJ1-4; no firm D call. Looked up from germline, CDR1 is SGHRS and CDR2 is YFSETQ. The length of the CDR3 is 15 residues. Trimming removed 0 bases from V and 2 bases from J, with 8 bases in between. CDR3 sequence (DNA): TGCGCCAGCAGCTTGGAAGGGAGCACTAATGAAAAACTGTTTTTT. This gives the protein CASSLEGSTNEKLFF.

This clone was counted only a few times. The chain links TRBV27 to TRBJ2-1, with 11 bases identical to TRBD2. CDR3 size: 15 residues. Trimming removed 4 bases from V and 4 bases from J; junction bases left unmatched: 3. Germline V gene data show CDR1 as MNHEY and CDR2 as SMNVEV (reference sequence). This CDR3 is CASSSSSGGYNEQFF. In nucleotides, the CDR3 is TGTGCCAGCAGTTCTTCTAGCGGGGGGTACAATGAGCAGTTCTTC.

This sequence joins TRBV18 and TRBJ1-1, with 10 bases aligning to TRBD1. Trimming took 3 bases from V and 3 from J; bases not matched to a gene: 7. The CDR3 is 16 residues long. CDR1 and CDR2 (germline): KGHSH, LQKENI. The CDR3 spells CASSPIRTGGHTEAFF. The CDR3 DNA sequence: TGTGCCAGCTCACCGATTAGGACAGGGGGGCACACTGAAGCTTTCTTT.

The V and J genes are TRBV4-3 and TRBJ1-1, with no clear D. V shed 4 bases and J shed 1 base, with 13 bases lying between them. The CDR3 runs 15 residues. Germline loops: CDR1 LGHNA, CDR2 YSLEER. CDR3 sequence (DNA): TGCGCCAGCAGCCGCCGAGGGAGAGGGAACACTGAAGCTTTCTTT. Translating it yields CASSRRGRGNTEAFF.

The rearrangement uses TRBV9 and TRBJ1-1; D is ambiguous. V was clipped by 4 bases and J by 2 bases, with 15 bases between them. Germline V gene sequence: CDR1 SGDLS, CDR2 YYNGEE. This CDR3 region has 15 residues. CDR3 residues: CASSPLVDFNTEAFF. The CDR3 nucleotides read TGTGCCAGCAGCCCTCTGGTCGACTTTAACACTGAAGCTTTCTTT.